The present entry profiles one T cell receptor beta chain with its context. This clone turned up a few times. Its recognized antigen is unknown. Per-nucleotide qualities are absent, and no much larger clonotype sits a single base away. In total, 630 or so healthy bone marrow donors made up the cohort. Cohort members were all nominally healthy when sampled, although unrecorded immune exposures were likely present. The donor tested CMV seropositive, placing the donor among the 289 seropositive members of the cohort. Every donor gave a peripheral blood sample, and the peripheral blood mononuclear cells from that sample were used for TCR beta sequencing. The Qiagen DNeasy Blood Extraction Kit was used to extract genomic DNA from the blood cell samples. The library came from the immunoSEQ multiplex PCR assay. The multiplex PCR relied on a mix of 60 forward primers for TCR Vbeta segments and 13 reverse primers for TCR Jbeta segments. The CDR3 region of rearranged TCR beta genes was amplified from genomic DNA by a multiplex PCR assay. On the Illumina HiSeq System, the amplified TCR beta libraries were sequenced as 87-base-pair reads. Per the source publication's procedure: Across the 500 to 750 repertoires, a later analysis counted about 81 million unique TCR beta chains, roughly 11 million of which were shared by at least two donors. A nearest-neighbor algorithm error-corrected the raw reads and collapsed the reads into unique sequences, merging closely related sequences to remove PCR and sequencing errors. Alignment of CDR3 sequences to IMGT reference sequences was used to assign V, D and J gene segments. For a sequence to be retained, a match of at least six nucleotides was required to both a V gene segment and a J gene segment. Rearrangements were classified as productive when the CDR3 lacked stop codons and remained in frame with V and J, and all other rearrangements were classified as non-productive. CDR3 was defined by IMGT convention, running from the second conserved V-encoded cysteine to the conserved J-encoded phenylalanine. The earlier analysis of some 580 of the donors excluded any sequence lacking an unambiguous match to a single V gene segment. An earlier analysis of approximately 590 of the donors classified V segments as functional when productive rearrangements were above 56.7% and as segregating when the standard deviation between donors was above 5%. To diagnose cytomegalovirus status from the catalog of TCR beta chain sequences, a statistical classification framework was built. V and J gene assignment, in a later analysis, came from comparing TCR nucleotide sequences with IMGT/GENE-DB human TR gene sequences. The TCRdist pipeline was used in a later analysis to assign CDR3 sequences and most-parsimonious VDJ recombination scenarios. A later analysis defined each TCR beta chain by its CDR3 amino acid sequence plus V-gene family, and excluded reads lacking a unique V-gene family. In a later analysis, around 600 highly shared, low-generation-probability nucleotide sequences were removed to address suspected cross-contamination and a sequencing artifact. In a later analysis, a clonal expansion index for each public chain was calculated from normalized within-repertoire ranks of inferred template counts. A later analysis computed generation probabilities with a VDJ recombination model fitted to out-of-frame rearrangements, and checked the results against IGoR. In a later analysis, hypergeometric tests were used to score TCR-TCR, TCR-HLA and TCR-CMV co-occurrence, with a repertoire-size bias correction applied to TCR pairs. A later analysis estimated false discovery rates by permuting HLA or CMV assignments 20 times. In a later analysis, co-occurring TCRs were grouped with DBSCAN, and TCRdist sequence similarity was added when clustering was performed within HLA-allele-positive subsets. Repertoires with fewer than 30,000 or more than 120,000 public chains, plus five repertoires with anomalous nucleotide sharing, were excluded from co-occurrence clustering. Here the immuneACCESS table is served through TCRdb, limited to in-frame sequences with V and J called. Missing clones are a known gap in these copies; in checked studies unresolved V genes cover under half, and the rest lacks a known reason. V, J and clone size are those of that table, while D and trimming were read from the DNA. The sample data list around 120,000 clones, and approximately 78% of these were observed just once. 8% to 8.5% of the sample belongs to the ten largest clones.

The data belong to a study of cytomegalovirus exposure and HLA in healthy donors (dated by TCRdb to 2017 to 2019). For context, the study as a whole: An earlier analysis of fewer than 750 of the donors reported approximately 260 Gb of sequence data and around 100 million unique TCR beta sequences obtained from 150 million to 200 million T cells. About 310 gigabases of sequencing data and 70 million to 100 million unique TCR sequences were included in an early release covering about 620 HLA-typed donors. Among the roughly 390 genotyped donors, under 90% belonged to the genetic ancestry cluster associated with self-reported Caucasian donors. The aim of the study was to test whether cataloging public T cell receptors could identify signatures of past pathogen exposure. Using immunosequencing, the study profiled T cell repertoires from 500 to 800 subjects and related those repertoires to cytomegalovirus serostatus. Along with the approximately 700-subject first cohort, a separate validation cohort of around 110 different subjects was used. The study combined high-throughput TCR immunosequencing, statistical association of individual TCRs with disease status, and machine learning to predict cytomegalovirus infection status. A later analysis re-analyzed previously published TCR beta repertoires from 550 to 700 donors and added high-resolution HLA genotyping to study TCR occurrence patterns. Rather than drawing on any new phenotypic data, the later analysis identified candidate immune exposures from TCR beta sequences and the way those sequences occurred across donors. In an earlier analysis of about 590 of the donors, high-throughput TCR beta sequencing was used to judge whether each TCR beta V gene segment behaved as functional or pseudogenic. Donor age, sex, ethnicity and CMV serostatus were compiled together with the repertoire data. Genome-wide SNP genotypes for about three fifths of the roughly 700 donors were used in a later genetic analysis, which treated that subset as a discovery cohort. Every repertoire in the discovery cohort had been generated on one and the same sequencing platform. HLA typing included class I and class II loci at four-digit resolution. The number of typed donors differed by locus: roughly 629-630 for A, B, C, DRB1 and DQB1; approximately 530 for DQA1; some 610 for DPA1; and 450 to 480 for DPB1. Because of strong linkage in the cohort, roughly five DR-DQ haplotypes were treated as single units for association and clustering. Among roughly 400 genotyped donors of the cohort, an average of around 240,000 unique TCR beta nucleotide sequences were sequenced per donor, roughly 20% of them non-productive.

Summary of the overall study and its limitations: Presence/absence analyses assumed roughly uniform sequencing depth across donors, an assumption that may not hold. Because HLA typing was missing for some donors at each locus, association tests included only the typed subset. Several of the top co-occurrence clusters appeared to be linked to parvovirus B19, influenza, CMV and Epstein-Barr virus, according to a later analysis. A group of highly shared sequence variants was considered likely to be a technical artifact of the sequencing pipeline. A further reported finding was that TCR beta sequences accurately predicted the HLA-A and HLA-B alleles for most subjects in the first cohort. An association between a missense DCLRE1C variant and V-gene and J-gene trimming of TCR beta chains was found in a later genetic analysis and replicated in an independent cohort. For the cohort, immune exposure information was limited to CMV serostatus. Assigning TCR associations to individual alleles was difficult when HLA alleles, especially DR and DQ, strongly co-occurred. The study gave a list of 150 to 200 TCR beta chains associated with cytomegalovirus. In vitro tests confirmed that a few of the cytomegalovirus-associated TCR beta chains recognize cytomegalovirus antigens. In a later analysis, most CMV-associated TCR beta chains were found to appear HLA-restricted, with HLA associations seemingly driven largely by CMV exposure. A later analysis found that TCR association rates varied across HLA loci, with DRB1 alleles showing the most associated TCRs and HLA-C alleles the fewest. According to a later genetic analysis, donors in an Asian-associated ancestry cluster had fewer N-insertions in productive TCRs than the approximately 710-donor mean. It was suggested by the authors that the approach could potentially be generalized to other disease states and immunological phenotypes. In both the original and validation cohorts, the classifier was reported to diagnose cytomegalovirus status with high specificity and sensitivity. A later analysis associated 16,951 TCR beta sequences with specific HLA alleles at a false discovery rate of 0.05. This cohort had only TCR beta chains sequenced, and the lack of alpha or paired-chain data limited which features could be detected. Most TCR sequences were seen in very few donors, while some public TCRs were found in many individuals. Broadly in line with IMGT annotations, most TCR beta V segments showed up in productive rearrangements about 87% or about 30% of the time in an earlier analysis of several hundred of the donors. Linkage disequilibrium might explain the correlated functional status among segregating V segments, but an unknown experimental factor could not be ruled out. Because counts were too low, roughly 16 rarely observed V segments, including chromosome 9 orphons, were left out of the earlier analysis of 500 to 750 of the donors. Compared with equally common non-associated chains, HLA-associated TCR beta chains in a later analysis were more clonally expanded and had lower generation probabilities.

This TCR came from a woman aged 40 to 50 in good health and CMV-seropositive. The material sequenced was PBMCs.

This receptor has the CDR3 CASSHYGGTLYNEQFF. Read as DNA, the sequence is TGCGCCAGCAGCCATTACGGGGGGACCCTATACAATGAGCAGTTCTTC. The chain joins TRBV4-1 to TRBJ2-1; 7 bases in the junction line up with TRBD2. According to the germline V gene, CDR1 reads MGHRA and CDR2 reads YSYEKL. The CDR3 holds 16 amino acids from the cysteine to the phenylalanine. Only the CDR3 part of the read is kept: 48 bases, read in frame from the first base. Compared with germline, V lacks 3 bases and J lacks 4 bases; bases without a gene match: 9.